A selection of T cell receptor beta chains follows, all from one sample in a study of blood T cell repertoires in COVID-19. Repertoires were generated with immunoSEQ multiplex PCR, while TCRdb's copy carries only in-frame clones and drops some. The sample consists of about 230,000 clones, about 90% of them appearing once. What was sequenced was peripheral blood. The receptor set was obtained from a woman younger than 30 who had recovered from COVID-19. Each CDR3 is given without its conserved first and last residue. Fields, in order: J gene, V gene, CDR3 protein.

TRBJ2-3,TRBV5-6,ASRWDRATDTQY
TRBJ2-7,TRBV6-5,ASSRGQAVSYEQY
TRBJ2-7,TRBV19,ATGWEGAYEQY
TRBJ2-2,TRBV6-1,ASSDVSGTGELF
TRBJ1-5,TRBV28,ASIHRQGGEPQH
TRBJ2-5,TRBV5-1,ASSARLAHQETQY
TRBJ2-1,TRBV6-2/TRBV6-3,ASSQGLESYNEQF
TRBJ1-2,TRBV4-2,ASSQEREQGYGYT
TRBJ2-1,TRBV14,ASSRITSGRIYEQF
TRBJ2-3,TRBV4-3,ASSQGQGNTDTQY
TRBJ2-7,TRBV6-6,ASSPTLAHSSYEQY
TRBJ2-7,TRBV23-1,ASRWEGPYEQY
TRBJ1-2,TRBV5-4,ASSPNGRGAGYGYT
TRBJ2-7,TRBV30,AWVRESYEQY
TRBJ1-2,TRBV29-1,SVEVYRGYT
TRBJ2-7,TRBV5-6,ASSFPGQGWNEQY
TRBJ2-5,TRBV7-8,ASSWGGGMVETQY
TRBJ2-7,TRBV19,ASSRSGPGSYEQY
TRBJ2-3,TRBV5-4,ASSLRSGRSTDTQY
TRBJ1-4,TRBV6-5,ASSYGTGVNEKLF
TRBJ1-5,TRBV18,ASSPTTGGQPQH
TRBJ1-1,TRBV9,ASSGPGTNTEAF
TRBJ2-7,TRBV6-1,ASSERGSTYEQY
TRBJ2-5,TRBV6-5,ASSYTAGGETQY
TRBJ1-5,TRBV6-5,ASSPTGNSNQPQH
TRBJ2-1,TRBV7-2,ASSSNLAGGYHEQF
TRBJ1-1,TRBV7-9,ASSLDTFEAF
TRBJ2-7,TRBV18,ASSPGTERYEQY
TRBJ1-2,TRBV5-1,ASSLEDRGFYGYT